This passage covers 15 T cell receptor beta chains from one sample sequenced in a study of neurological immune-mediated disorders. TCRdb ran MiXCR on the 5' RACE reads and lists one entry per CDR3 protein. The table includes 30,000 to 45,000 distinct CDR3 sequences, 10% detected once. Sequencing input: PBMCs. All receptors derive from a woman aged 30 to 39 with HTLV-1-associated myelopathy (HAM/TSP).

This clonotype has a count of ten or more. V gene TRBV20-1 combines with J gene TRBJ1-1; D may be TRBD1 (5 bases). Trimming stripped 5 bases from V and 4 bases from J, with 8 bases between. This CDR3 is built from 11 residues. Germline V gene lookup returns CDR1 DFQATT and CDR2 SNEGSKA (reference sequence). CDR3 sequence (DNA): TGCAGTGCTGGGACCTTCACTGAAGCTTTCTTT. This translates into CSAGTFTEAFF.

This clonotype was seen many times. V gene TRBV20-1 combines with J gene TRBJ2-1; D is ambiguous. The germline V and J ends were trimmed by 4 bases and 9 bases, with 13 bases remaining between them. The CDR3 is 12 amino acids. The germline gives CDR1 DFQATT, CDR2 SNEGSKA (reference sequence). CDR3 sequence reads: CSAKLSSSEQFF. CDR3 DNA sequence: TGCAGTGCTAAATTGAGCTCCAGTGAGCAGTTCTTC.

This clonotype has at least ten counts. This chain links TRBV7-2 with TRBJ1-2, with D unresolved. Deletions cut 5 bases from V and 8 bases from J, with 12 bases between. Germline V gives CDR1 SGHTA, CDR2 FQGNSA. CDR3 size: 12 residues. The CDR3 reads CASSPNTRGYTF. The DNA of the CDR3 is TGTGCCAGCAGCCCAAACACGCGAGGCTACACCTTC.

This clonotype was detected many times. The chain uses TRBV5-1 and TRBJ1-1; D may be TRBD1 (6 bases). Germline-derived CDR1 and CDR2 are SGHRS and YFSETQ. Trimming left V 1 base short and J 2 bases short, with 12 bases between. The CDR3 has 15 amino acids. CDR3 sequence: CASSLTSGVNTEAFF. CDR3 nucleotides: TGCGCCAGCAGCTTGACGTCAGGGGTTAACACTGAAGCTTTCTTT.

This clonotype appeared many times. The chain uses TRBV6-2 or TRBV6-3 and TRBJ2-7; 9 bases line up with TRBD2. With V trimmed by 5 bases and J by 0 bases, 14 bases remained unmatched. The germline gives CDR1 MNHEY, CDR2 SVGEGT. The CDR3 contains 18 residues. Written as DNA, the CDR3 is TGTGCCAGCAGTCCAATCGGGCGGGGGGGCCCGAGCTCCTACGAGCAGTACTTC. Protein: CASSPIGRGGPSSYEQYF.

This clonotype has ten or more counts. The chain combines TRBV5-1 with TRBJ2-2; D call uncertain. CDR1 and CDR2 from the germline V gene are SGHRS and YFSETQ. CDR3 length: 17 amino acids. The ends were cut back, 6 bases at V and 0 bases at J, with 18 bases in the middle. The CDR3 DNA reads TGCGCCAGCACTTCTCCGTCAAAGGGCCCGAACACCGGGGAGCTGTTTTTT. It is translated as CASTSPSKGPNTGELFF.

This clonotype was observed at least ten times. CDR3 in DNA: TGTGCCAGCAGCTTGTATCGGGGTGCCACAAGCAATCAGCCCCAGCATTTT. Translating gives CASSLYRGATSNQPQHF. V usage is TRBV5-6 and J usage is TRBJ1-5; no clear D. V gave up 1 base and J gave up 1 base, with 15 bases separating them. Germline V gene sequence: CDR1 SGHDT, CDR2 YYEEEE. CDR3 size: 17 residues.

This clonotype was seen repeatedly, ten times or more. The chain employs TRBV20-1 and TRBJ1-6; D is unresolved. This CDR3 is 14 amino acids long. Per the germline V gene, CDR1 is DFQATT and CDR2 is SNEGSKA (reference sequence). V gave up 2 bases and J gave up 4 bases, with 9 bases separating them. CDR3 in DNA: TGCAGTGCTAGACAGTTATTATATAATTCACCCCTCCACTTT. Translation gives CSARQLLYNSPLHF.

This clonotype was detected many times. The junction shows a germline mismatch at one end, possibly a read error. This chain links TRBV7-2 with TRBJ2-1, with D perhaps assigned TRBD1 or TRBD2 (6 bases each). The CDR3 has 16 residues. Germline-derived CDR1 and CDR2 are SGHTA and FQGNSA. CDR3: CASSITFSGAYNEQFF. The DNA of the CDR3 is TGTGCCAGCAGCATTACGTTCTCGGGGGCCTATAATGAGCAGTTCTTC.

The chain combines TRBV28 with TRBJ2-7, with D hard to call. Trimming took 6 bases from V and 3 from J, leaving 15 bases between them. This CDR3 is built from 14 residues. The germline gives CDR1 MDHEN, CDR2 SYDVKM. Written as DNA, the CDR3 is TGTGCCAGCAGGGGTCGGGCAGACCTCTACGAGCAGTACTTC. Translated, it gives CASRGRADLYEQYF. Together with reference TRBV28 and TRBJ2-7, the CDR3 gives the full variable domain: DVKVTQSSRYLVKRTGEKVFLECVQDMDHENMFWYRQDPGLGLRLIYFSYDVKMKEKGDIPEGYSVSREKKERFSLILESASTNQTSMYLCASRGRADLYEQYFGPGTRLTVT.

This clonotype is deemed medium-sized. The gene calls are TRBV12-3 or TRBV12-4 and TRBJ2-7, with 7 bases fitting TRBD1. CDR3 size: 14 residues. The ends lost 3 bases at V and 3 bases at J; junction bases unmatched: 5. The CDR3 region has the DNA TGTGCCAGCAGTTTGGGGGACAGCGGCTACGAGCAGTACTTC. Its protein product is CASSLGDSGYEQYF.

This clonotype was found many times. The rearrangement uses TRBV7-3 and TRBJ2-3; D tentatively reads TRBD1 or TRBD2 (5 bases each). Germline lookup yields CDR1 SGHTA and CDR2 FQGTGA. This CDR3 region has 13 residues. Trimming pared 3 bases from V and 3 bases from J, leaving 7 bases between. CDR3 protein: CASSFGATDTQYF. The CDR3 DNA follows: TGTGCCAGCAGCTTCGGGGCGACAGATACGCAGTATTTT.

This clonotype was seen many times. V gene TRBV20-1 combines with J gene TRBJ1-1, with D unclear. The CDR3 runs to 13 residues. The V gene's germline CDR1 is DFQATT and CDR2 SNEGSKA (reference sequence). The V gene lost 4 bases and the J gene lost 2 bases, with 11 bases spanning the gap. This CDR3 is CSAIRTVNTEAFF. The CDR3 DNA follows: TGCAGTGCTATAAGGACGGTTAACACTGAAGCTTTCTTT.

At least ten counts were recorded for this clonotype. The chain employs TRBV20-1 and TRBJ1-2; D perhaps matches TRBD1 (6 bases). CDR1 and CDR2 from the germline V gene are DFQATT and SNEGSKA (reference sequence). The CDR3 is made up of 16 amino acids. V gave up 0 bases and J gave up 1 base, with 15 bases separating them. The CDR3 DNA is TGCAGTGCTAGAGATACCCCGGGACACCGTAACTATGGCTACACCTTC. The encoded protein is CSARDTPGHRNYGYTF.

This clonotype has ten or more counts. The chain employs TRBV12-3 or TRBV12-4 and TRBJ2-3; TRBD1 might be the D (5 bases). V shed 2 bases and J shed 4 bases, with 13 bases lying between them. This CDR3 region has 15 residues. The CDR3 DNA reads as TGTGCCAGCAGTTTAAACAGGTTAAGCCCAGATACGCAGTATTTT. Translated: CASSLNRLSPDTQYF.